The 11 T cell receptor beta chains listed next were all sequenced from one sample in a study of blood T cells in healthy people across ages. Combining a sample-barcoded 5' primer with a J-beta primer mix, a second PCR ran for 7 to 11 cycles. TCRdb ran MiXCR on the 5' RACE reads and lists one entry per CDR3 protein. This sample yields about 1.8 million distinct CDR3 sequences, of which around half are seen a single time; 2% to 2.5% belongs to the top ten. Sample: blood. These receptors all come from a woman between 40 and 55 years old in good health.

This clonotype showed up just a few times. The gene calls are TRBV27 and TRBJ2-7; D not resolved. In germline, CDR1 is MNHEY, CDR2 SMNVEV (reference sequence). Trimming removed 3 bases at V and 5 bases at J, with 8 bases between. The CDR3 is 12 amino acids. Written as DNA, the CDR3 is TGTGCCAGCAGTTTCAAGGGCGACGAGCAGTACTTC. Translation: CASSFKGDEQYF.

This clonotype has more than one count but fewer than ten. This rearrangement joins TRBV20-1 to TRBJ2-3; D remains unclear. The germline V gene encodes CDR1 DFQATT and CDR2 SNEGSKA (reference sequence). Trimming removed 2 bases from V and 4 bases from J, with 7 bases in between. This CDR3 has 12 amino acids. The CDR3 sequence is CSARLISDTQYF. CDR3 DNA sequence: TGCAGTGCTAGACTCATATCAGATACGCAGTATTTT.

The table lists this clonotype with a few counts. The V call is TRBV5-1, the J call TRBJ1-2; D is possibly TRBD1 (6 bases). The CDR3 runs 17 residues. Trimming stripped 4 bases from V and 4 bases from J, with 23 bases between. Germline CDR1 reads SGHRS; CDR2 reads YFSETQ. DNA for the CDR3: TGCGCCAGCAGCCCTACAGGGTTGCGAGAAGACAGCTATGGCTACACCTTC. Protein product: CASSPTGLREDSYGYTF.

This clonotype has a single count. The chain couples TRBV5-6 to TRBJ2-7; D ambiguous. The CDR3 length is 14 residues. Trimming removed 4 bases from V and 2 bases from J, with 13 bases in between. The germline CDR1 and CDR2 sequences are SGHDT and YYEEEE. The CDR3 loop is CASSAERPPYEQYF. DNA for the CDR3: TGTGCCAGCAGCGCGGAGCGACCCCCCTACGAGCAGTACTTC.

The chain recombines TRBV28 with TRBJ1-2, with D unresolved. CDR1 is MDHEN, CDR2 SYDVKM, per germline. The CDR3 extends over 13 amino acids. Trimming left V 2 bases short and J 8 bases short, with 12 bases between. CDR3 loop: CASSLNRLGGYTF. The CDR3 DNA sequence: TGTGCCAGCAGTTTAAACCGACTTGGCGGCTACACCTTC.

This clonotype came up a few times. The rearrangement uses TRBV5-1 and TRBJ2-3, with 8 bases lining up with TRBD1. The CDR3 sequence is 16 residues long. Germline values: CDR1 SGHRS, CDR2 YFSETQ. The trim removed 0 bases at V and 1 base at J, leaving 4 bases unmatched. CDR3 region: CASSLVPTGGTDTQYF. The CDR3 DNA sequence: TGCGCCAGCAGCTTGGTCCCGACAGGGGGCACAGATACGCAGTATTTT.

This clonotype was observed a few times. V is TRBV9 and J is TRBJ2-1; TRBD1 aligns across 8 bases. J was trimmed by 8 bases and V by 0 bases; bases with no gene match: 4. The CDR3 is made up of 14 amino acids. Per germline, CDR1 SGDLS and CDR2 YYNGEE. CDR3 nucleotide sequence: TGTGCCAGCAGCGTAGGGACAGGGCTCGATGAGCAGTTCTTC. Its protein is CASSVGTGLDEQFF. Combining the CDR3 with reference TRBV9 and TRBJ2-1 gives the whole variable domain DSGVTQTPKHLITATGQRVTLRCSPRSGDLSVYWYQQSLDQGLQFLIQYYNGEERAKGNILERFSAQQFPDLHSELNLSSLELGDSALYFCASSVGTGLDEQFFGPGTRLTVL.

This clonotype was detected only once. The CDR3, as DNA: TGTGCCAGCAGTTTGAAGGGATTGCAGCCCCAGCATTTT. Residues: CASSLKGLQPQHF. The gene calls are TRBV27 and TRBJ1-5; D is uncertain. The CDR3 length is 13 residues. Germline V CDR1 and CDR2: MNHEY, SMNVEV (reference sequence). Trimming cost V 3 bases and J 7 bases, with 10 bases left between them.

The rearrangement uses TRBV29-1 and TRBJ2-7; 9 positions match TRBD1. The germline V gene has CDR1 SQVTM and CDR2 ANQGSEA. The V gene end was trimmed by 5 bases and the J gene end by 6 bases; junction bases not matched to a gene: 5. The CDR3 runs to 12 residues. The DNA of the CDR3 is TGCAGCGTTCGGACAGGGGTCGTCGAGCAGTACTTC. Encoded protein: CSVRTGVVEQYF.

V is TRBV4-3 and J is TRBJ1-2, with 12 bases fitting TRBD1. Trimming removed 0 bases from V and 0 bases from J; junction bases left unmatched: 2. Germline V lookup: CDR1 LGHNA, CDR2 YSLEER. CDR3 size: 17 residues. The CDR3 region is CASSQEGQGAANYGYTF. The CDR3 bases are TGCGCCAGCAGCCAAGAGGGACAGGGGGCCGCTAACTATGGCTACACCTTC.

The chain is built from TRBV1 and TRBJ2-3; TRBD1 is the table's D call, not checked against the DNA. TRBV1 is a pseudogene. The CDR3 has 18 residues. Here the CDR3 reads CTSSHKRSGAGAMDTQYF. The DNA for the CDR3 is TGCACCAGCAGCCATAAGAGGTCAGGGGCCGGAGCAATGGATACGCAGTATTTT.